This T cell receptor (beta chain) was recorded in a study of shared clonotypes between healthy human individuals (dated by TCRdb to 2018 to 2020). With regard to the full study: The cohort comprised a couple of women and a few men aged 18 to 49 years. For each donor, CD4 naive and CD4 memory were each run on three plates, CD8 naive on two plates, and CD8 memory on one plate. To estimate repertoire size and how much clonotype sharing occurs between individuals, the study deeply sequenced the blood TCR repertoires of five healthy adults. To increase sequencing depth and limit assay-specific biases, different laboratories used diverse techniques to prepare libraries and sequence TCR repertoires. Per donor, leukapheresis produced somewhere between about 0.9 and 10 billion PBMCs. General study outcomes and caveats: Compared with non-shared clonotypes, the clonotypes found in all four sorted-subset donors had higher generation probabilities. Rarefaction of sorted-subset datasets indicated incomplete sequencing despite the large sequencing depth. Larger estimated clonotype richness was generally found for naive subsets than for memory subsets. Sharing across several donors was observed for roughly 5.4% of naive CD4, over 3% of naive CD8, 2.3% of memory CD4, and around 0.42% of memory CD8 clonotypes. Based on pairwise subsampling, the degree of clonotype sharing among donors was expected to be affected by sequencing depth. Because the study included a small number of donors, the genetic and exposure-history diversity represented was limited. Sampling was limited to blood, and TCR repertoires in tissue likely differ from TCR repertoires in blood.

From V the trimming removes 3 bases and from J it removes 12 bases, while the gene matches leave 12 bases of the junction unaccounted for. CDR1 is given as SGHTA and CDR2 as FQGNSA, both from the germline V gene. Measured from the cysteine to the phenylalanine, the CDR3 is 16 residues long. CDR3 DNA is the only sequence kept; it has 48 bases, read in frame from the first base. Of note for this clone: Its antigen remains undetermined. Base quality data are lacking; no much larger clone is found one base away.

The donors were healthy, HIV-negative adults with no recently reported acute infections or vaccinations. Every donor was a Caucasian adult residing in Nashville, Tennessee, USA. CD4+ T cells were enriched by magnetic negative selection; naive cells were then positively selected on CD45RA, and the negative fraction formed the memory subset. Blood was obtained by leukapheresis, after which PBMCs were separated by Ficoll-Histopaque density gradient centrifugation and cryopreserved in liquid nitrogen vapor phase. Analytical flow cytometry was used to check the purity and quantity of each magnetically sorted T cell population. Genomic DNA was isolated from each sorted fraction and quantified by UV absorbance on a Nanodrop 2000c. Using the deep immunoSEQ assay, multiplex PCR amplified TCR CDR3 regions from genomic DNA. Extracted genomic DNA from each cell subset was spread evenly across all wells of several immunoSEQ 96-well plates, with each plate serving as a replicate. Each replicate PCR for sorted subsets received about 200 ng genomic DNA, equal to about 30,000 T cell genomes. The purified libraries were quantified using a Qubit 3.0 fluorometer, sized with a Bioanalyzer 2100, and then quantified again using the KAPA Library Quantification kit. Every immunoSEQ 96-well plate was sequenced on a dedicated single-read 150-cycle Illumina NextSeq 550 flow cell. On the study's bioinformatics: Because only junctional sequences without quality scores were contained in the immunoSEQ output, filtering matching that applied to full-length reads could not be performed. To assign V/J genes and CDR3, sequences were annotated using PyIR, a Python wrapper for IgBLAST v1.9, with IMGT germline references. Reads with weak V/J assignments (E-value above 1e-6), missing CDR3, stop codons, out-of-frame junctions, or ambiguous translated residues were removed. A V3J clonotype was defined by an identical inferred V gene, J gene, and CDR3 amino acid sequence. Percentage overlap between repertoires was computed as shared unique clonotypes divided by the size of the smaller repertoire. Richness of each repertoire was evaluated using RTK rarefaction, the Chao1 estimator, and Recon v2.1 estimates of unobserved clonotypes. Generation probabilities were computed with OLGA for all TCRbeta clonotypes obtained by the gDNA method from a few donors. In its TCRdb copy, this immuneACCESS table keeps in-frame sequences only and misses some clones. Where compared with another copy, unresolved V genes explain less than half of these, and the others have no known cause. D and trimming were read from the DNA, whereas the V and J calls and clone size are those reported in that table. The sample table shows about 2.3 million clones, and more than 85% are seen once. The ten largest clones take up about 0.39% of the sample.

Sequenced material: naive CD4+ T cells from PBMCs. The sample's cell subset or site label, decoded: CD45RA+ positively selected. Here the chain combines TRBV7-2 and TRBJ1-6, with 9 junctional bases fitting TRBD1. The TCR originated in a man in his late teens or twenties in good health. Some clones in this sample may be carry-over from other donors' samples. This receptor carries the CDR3 CASSFSPGQGIKPLHF. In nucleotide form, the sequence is TGTGCCAGCAGCTTCTCACCGGGACAGGGAATAAAACCCCTCCACTTT.